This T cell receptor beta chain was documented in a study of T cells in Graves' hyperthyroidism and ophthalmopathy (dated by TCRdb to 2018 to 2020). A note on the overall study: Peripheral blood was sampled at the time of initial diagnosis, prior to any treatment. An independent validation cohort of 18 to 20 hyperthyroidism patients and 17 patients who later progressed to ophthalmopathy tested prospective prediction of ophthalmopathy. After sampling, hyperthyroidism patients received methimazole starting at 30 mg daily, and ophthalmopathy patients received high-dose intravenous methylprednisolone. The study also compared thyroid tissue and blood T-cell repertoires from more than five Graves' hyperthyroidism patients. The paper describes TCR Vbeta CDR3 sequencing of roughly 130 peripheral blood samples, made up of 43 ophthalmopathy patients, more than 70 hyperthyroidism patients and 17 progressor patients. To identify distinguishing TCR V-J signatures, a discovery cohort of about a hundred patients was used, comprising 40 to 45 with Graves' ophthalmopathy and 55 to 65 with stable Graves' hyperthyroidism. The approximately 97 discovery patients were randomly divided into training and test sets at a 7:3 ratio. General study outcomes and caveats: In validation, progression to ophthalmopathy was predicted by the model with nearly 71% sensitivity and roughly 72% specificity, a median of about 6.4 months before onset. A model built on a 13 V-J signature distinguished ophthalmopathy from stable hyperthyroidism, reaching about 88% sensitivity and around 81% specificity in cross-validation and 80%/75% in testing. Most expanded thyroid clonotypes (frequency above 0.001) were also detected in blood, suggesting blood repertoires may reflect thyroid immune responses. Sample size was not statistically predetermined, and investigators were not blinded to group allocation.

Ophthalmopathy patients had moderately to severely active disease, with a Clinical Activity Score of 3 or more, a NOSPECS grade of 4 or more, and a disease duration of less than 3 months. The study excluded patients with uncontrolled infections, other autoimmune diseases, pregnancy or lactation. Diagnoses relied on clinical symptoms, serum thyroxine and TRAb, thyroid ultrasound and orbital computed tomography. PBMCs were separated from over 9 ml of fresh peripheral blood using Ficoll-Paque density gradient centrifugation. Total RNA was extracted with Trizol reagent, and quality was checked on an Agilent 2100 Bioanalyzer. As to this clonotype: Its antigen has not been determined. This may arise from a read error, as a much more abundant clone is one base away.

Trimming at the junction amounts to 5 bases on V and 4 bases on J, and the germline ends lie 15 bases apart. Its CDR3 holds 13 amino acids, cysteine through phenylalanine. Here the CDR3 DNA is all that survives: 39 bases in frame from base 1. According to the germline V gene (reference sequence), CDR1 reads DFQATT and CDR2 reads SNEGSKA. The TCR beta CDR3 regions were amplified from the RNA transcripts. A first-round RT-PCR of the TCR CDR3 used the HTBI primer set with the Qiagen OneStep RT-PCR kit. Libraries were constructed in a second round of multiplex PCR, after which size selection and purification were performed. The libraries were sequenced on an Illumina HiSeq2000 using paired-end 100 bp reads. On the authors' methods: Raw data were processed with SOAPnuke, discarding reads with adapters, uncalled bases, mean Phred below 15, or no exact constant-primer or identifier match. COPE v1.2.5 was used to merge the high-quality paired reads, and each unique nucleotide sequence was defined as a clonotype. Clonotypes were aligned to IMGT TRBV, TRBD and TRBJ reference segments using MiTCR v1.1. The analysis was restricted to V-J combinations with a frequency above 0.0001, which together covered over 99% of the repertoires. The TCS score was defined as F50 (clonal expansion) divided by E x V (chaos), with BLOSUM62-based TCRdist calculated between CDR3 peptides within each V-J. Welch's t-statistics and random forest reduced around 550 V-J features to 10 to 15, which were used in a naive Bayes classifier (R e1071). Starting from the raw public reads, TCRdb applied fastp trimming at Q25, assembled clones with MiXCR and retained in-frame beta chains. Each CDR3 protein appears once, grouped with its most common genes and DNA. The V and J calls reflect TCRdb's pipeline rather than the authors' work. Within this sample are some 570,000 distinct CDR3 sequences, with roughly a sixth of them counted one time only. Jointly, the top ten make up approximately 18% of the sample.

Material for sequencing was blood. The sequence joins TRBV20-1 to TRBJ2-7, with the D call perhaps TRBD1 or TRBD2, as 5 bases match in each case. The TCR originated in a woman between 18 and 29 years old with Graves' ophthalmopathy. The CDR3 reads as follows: CSAGDVPPYEQYF. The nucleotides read TGCAGTGCTGGGGACGTTCCACCATACGAGCAGTACTTC.